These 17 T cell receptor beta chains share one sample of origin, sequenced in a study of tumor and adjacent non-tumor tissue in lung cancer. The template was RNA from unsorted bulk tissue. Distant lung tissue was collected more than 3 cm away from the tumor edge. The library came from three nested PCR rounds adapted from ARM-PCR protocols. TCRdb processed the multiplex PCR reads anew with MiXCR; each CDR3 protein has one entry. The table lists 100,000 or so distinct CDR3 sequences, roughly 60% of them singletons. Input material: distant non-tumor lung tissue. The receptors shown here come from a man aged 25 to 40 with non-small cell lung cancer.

The CDR3 bases are TGCAGTGCTAGAGGCACGGGACAATCGAACACTGAAGCTTTCTTT. Amino acids: CSARGTGQSNTEAFF. The chain links TRBV20-1 to TRBJ1-1; TRBD1 might be the D (6 bases). The CDR3 extends over 15 amino acids. V was clipped by 1 base and J by 1 base, with 13 bases between them. Per germline, CDR1 DFQATT and CDR2 SNEGSKA (reference sequence).

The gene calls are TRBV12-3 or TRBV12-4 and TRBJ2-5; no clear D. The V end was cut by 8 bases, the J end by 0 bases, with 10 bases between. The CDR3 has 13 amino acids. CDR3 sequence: CASVQFYQETQYF. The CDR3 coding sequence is TGTGCCAGCGTACAGTTCTACCAAGAGACCCAGTACTTC.

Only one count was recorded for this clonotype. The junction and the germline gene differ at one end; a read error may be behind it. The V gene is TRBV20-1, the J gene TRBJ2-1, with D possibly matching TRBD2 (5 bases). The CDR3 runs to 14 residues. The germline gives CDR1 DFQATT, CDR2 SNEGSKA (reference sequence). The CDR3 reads CNASQPRVDNEQFF. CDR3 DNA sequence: TGCAATGCTAGCCAACCGCGAGTGGACAATGAGCAGTTCTTC.

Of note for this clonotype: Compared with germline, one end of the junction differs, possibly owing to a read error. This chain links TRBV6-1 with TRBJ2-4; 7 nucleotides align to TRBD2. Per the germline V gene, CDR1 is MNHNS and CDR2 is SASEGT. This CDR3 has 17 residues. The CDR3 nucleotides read TGTGCCAGCAGTGAAGGGAGAGGGGCGGGAGCCGAAAACATTCAGTACTTC. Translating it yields CASSEGRGAGAENIQYF.

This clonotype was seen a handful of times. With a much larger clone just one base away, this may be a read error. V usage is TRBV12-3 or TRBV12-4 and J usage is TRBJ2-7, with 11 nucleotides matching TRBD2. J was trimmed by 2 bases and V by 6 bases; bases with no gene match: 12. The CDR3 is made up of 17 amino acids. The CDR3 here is CASSRGTSGKIAYEQYF. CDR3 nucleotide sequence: TGTGCCAGCAGCCGGGGGACTAGCGGCAAAATTGCCTACGAGCAGTACTTC.

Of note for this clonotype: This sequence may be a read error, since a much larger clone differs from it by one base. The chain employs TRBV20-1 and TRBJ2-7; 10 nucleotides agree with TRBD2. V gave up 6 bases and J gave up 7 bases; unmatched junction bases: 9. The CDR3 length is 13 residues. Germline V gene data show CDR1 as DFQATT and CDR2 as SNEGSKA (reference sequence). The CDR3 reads CSAPAGGGPEQYF. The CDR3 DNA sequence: TGCAGTGCCCCAGCGGGGGGGGGGCCGGAGCAGTACTTC.

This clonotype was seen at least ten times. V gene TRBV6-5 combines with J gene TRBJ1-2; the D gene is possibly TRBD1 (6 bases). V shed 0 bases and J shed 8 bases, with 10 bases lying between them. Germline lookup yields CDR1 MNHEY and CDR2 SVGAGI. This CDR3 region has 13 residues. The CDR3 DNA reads TGTGCCAGCAGTTACTCGCACAGGGCGGGCTACACCTTC. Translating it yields CASSYSHRAGYTF.

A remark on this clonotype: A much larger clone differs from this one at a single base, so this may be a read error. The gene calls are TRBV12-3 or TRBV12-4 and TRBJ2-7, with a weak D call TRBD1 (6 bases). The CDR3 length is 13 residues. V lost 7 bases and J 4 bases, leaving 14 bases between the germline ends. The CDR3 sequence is CASTSQGRYEQYF. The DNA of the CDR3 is TGTGCCAGCACCTCCCAGGGGCGTTACGAGCAGTACTTC.

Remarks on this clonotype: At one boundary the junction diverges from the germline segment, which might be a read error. CDR3 region: CTSSRGRGNTEAFF. CDR3 DNA sequence: TGTACCAGCAGTCGGGGGAGGGGGAACACTGAAGCTTTCTTT. This chain uses TRBV6-2 or TRBV6-3 with TRBJ1-1; possibly TRBD1 for D (5 bases). The V gene's germline CDR1 is MNHEY and CDR2 SVGEGT. The CDR3 runs 14 residues.

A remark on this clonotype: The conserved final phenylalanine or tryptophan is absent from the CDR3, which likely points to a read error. In DNA, the CDR3 is TGCAGTGCGAAAGGGTGGGCGGGACTAGCGCAAGAGACCCAGTACATC. Translated: CSAKGWAGLAQETQYI. V is TRBV20-1 and J is TRBJ2-5; 10 bases fit TRBD2. The CDR3 runs to 16 residues. The germline V gene encodes CDR1 DFQATT and CDR2 SNEGSKA (reference sequence). J was trimmed by 2 bases and V by 6 bases; bases with no gene match: 12.

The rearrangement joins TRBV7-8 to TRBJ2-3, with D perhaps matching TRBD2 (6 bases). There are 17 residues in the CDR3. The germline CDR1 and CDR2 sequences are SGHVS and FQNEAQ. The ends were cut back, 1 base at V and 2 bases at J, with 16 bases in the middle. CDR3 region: CASSLGGVGGTTDTQYF. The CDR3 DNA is TGTGCCAGCAGCTTAGGGGGGGTGGGCGGGACCACAGATACGCAGTATTTT.

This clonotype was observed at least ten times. CDR3 residues: CASSPAGSSYNEQFF. DNA of the CDR3: TGTGCCAGCAGCCCCGCAGGAAGCTCCTACAATGAGCAGTTCTTC. The V gene is TRBV11-2, the J gene TRBJ2-1; unclear D gene. Germline V CDR1 and CDR2: SGHAT, FQNNGV. The CDR3 contains 15 residues. V lost 5 bases and J 0 bases, leaving 11 bases between the germline ends.

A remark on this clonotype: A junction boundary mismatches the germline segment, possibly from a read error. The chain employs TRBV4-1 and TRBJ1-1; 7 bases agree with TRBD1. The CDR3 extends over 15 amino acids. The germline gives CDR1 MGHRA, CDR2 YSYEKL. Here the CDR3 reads CTSSQDEGADTEPFF. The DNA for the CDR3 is TGCACCAGCAGCCAAGATGAGGGGGCAGACACTGAACCTTTCTTT.

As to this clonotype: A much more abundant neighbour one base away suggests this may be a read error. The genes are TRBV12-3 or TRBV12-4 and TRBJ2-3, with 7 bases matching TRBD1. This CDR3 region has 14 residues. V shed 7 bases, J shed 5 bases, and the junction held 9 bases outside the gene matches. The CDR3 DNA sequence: TGTGCCAGCACAGACAGGGATCGCATAGATACGCAGTATTTT. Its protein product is CASTDRDRIDTQYF.

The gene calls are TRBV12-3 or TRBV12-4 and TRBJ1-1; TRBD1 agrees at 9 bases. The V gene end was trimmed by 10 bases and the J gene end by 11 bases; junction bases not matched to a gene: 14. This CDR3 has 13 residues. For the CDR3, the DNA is TGTGCCACCACCATCACAGGGGGCGAGGGCGCTTTCTTT. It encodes CATTITGGEGAFF.

CDR3 region: CASSEGPAGGTDTQYF. For the CDR3, the DNA is TGTGCCAGCAGCGAGGGACCAGCGGGAGGAACAGATACGCAGTATTTT. The genes are TRBV11-2 and TRBJ2-3; TRBD2 aligns across 9 bases. The junction had 9 bases not matched to a gene; V was cut back by 5 bases and J by 3 bases. The V gene's germline CDR1 is SGHAT and CDR2 FQNNGV. The CDR3 is made up of 16 amino acids.

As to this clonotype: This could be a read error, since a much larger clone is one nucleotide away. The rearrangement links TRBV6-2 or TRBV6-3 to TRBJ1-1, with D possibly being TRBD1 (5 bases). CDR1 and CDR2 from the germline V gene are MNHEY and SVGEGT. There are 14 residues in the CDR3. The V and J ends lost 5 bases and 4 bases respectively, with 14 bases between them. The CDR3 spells CASSQTHGATEAFF. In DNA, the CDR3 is TGTGCCAGCAGTCAGACACATGGGGCCACTGAAGCTTTCTTT.